This T cell receptor (beta chain) was obtained from a study of early stage breast cancer tumors. Clones were read by immunoSEQ multiplex PCR, and TCRdb kept only the in-frame ones, dropping some. The sample includes 25,000 to 35,000 clones, roughly 80% seen only once; the top ten take about 13%. The CDR3 totals 16 residues. Trimming stripped 5 bases from V and 0 bases from J, with 13 bases between. Germline values: CDR1 SGHDN, CDR2 FVKESK. The rearrangement uses TRBV14 and TRBJ2-2, with no clear D. The sequence was obtained from a person aged 55 to 69 with breast cancer. Input material: blood. The CDR3 DNA follows: TGTGCCAGCAGCTTCGGAGCGATTGCGAACACCGGGGAGCTGTTTTTT. It is translated as CASSFGAIANTGELFF.